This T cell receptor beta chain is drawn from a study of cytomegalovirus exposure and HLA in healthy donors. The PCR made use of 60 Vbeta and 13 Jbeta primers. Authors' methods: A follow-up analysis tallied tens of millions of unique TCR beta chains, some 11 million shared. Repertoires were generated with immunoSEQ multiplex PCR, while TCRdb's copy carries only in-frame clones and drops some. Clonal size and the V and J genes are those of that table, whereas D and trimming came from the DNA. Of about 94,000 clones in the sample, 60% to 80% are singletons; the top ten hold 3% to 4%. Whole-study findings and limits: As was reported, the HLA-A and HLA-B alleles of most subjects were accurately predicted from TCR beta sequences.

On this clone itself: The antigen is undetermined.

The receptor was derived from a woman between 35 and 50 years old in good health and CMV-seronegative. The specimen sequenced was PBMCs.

CDR3: CASTRDSSGNTIYF. The CDR3 region has the DNA TGTGCCAGCACCAGGGATAGCTCTGGAAACACCATATATTTT. The chain uses TRBV2 and TRBJ1-3; TRBD1 might be the D (5 bases). Trimming left V 7 bases short and J 0 bases short, with 10 bases between. The CDR3 runs to 14 residues. Looked up from germline, CDR1 is SNHLY and CDR2 is FYNNEI. The whole variable domain, filled in from reference TRBV2 and TRBJ1-3, reads EPEVTQTPSHQVTQMGQEVILRCVPISNHLYFYWYRQILGQKVEFLVSFYNNEISEKSEIFDDQFSVERPDGSNFTLKIRSTKLEDSAMYFCASTRDSSGNTIYFGEGSWLTVV.